Listed here are 32 T cell receptor beta chains from one sample, sequenced in a study of blood T cell repertoires in COVID-19. Clones were sequenced by immunoSEQ multiplex PCR, and TCRdb holds only the in-frame ones, with some missing. The data show some 200,000 clones, with over 70% seen just once and approximately 7.2% held by the top ten. The specimen was peripheral blood. These receptors were obtained from a woman in her 70s with acute or convalescent COVID-19.

The chain combines TRBV5-4 with TRBJ1-1, with 8 positions matching TRBD1. There are 12 residues in the CDR3. Germline trimming cut 4 bases from V and 8 bases from J; bases unmatched to any gene: 4. The germline V gene encodes CDR1 SGHNT and CDR2 YYREEE (reference sequence). The CDR3 is CASSGTGEEAFF. CDR3 nucleotide sequence: TGTGCCAGCAGCGGGACAGGCGAAGAAGCTTTCTTT.

This chain links TRBV19 with TRBJ2-5, with 13 bases fitting TRBD2. Germline CDR1 reads LNHDA; CDR2 reads SQIVND (reference sequence). Trimming at V came to 6 bases and at J to 7 bases, leaving 20 bases not matched to a gene. The CDR3 covers 19 residues. Here the CDR3 reads CASSPTSGGRIRFDWTQYF. The CDR3 bases are TGTGCCAGTAGCCCGACTAGCGGGGGGCGAATACGGTTTGATTGGACCCAGTACTTC.

The rearrangement uses TRBV29-1 and TRBJ2-1; TRBD1 might be the D (5 bases). Germline loops: CDR1 SQVTM, CDR2 ANQGSEA. V was pared by 6 bases and J by 5 bases, with 17 bases between. This CDR3 spans 14 amino acids. Here the CDR3 DNA reads TGCAGCGTCCCGACAGCTTATACAGACAATGAGCAGTTCTTC. It codes for CSVPTAYTDNEQFF.

V is TRBV10-1 and J is TRBJ2-4; D is possibly TRBD2 (5 bases). The CDR3 contains 15 residues. The V end was cut by 5 bases, the J end by 4 bases, with 15 bases between. CDR1 is WNHNN and CDR2 is SYGVQD in the germline V gene (reference sequence). The CDR3 bases are TGCGCCAGCAGTATCCGGGGTAGATCGAAAAACATTCAGTACTTC. Amino acid sequence: CASSIRGRSKNIQYF.

This chain's CDR3 is CASSDPGQGAATSTDTQYF. CDR3 DNA sequence: TGTGCCAGCAGCGATCCGGGACAGGGGGCAGCTACTAGCACAGATACGCAGTATTTT. The chain recombines TRBV7-9 with TRBJ2-3; TRBD1 matches 12 bases. Germline CDR1 SEHNR, CDR2 FQNEAQ (reference sequence). V shed 5 bases and J 0 bases; nucleotides not matched to a gene: 12. The CDR3 totals 19 residues. The variable domain in full, with the rest retrieved from reference TRBV7-9 and TRBJ2-3, is DTGVSQNPRHKITKRGQNVTFRCDPISEHNRLYWYRQTLGQGPEFLTYFQNEAQLEKSRLLSDRFSAERPKGSFSTLEIQRTEQGDSAMYLCASSDPGQGAATSTDTQYFGPGTRLTVL.

Worth noting for this clone: The same CDR3 also results from other DNA sequences found in this sample. V gene TRBV18 combines with J gene TRBJ1-5; maybe TRBD1 (6 bases). V was cut by 2 bases and J by 4 bases, with 6 bases left in between. This CDR3 comprises 13 residues. CDR1 and CDR2 from the germline V gene are KGHSH and LQKENI. The CDR3 loop is CASSPTGNQPQHF. The CDR3 DNA reads TGTGCCAGCTCACCAACAGGGAATCAGCCCCAGCATTTT.

The chain combines TRBV3-1 (or the pseudogene TRBV3-2) with TRBJ2-7; 7 bases are a match to TRBD1. The V segment lost 1 base and the J segment 4 bases; nucleotides outside the gene matches: 4. The CDR3 covers 14 residues. CDR1 is LGHDT and CDR2 is YNNKEL in the germline V gene (reference sequence). The CDR3 DNA sequence: TGTGCCAGCAGCCAAGGGACAGGCAATTACGAGCAGTACGTC. Its translation is CASSQGTGNYEQYV.

The chain couples TRBV4-1 to TRBJ1-3; TRBD1 is a possible D gene (5 bases). Germline V gene sequence: CDR1 MGHRA, CDR2 YSYEKL. The CDR3 is made up of 20 amino acids. V was trimmed by 1 base and J by 0 bases, leaving 22 bases between them. The CDR3 reads CASSQGGTTGTINSGNTIYF. The CDR3 bases are TGCGCCAGCAGCCAAGGGGGCACAACCGGGACTATCAACTCTGGAAACACCATATATTTT.

This sequence joins TRBV10-1 and TRBJ1-5; 7 nucleotides line up with TRBD1. J was trimmed by 3 bases and V by 9 bases; bases with no gene match: 5. Germline lookup yields CDR1 WNHNN and CDR2 SYGVQD (reference sequence). This CDR3 has 13 residues. The CDR3: CASSGQINQPQHF. DNA of the CDR3: TGCGCCAGTTCGGGACAGATCAATCAGCCCCAGCATTTT.

The sample holds one count of this clone. The gene calls are TRBV9 and TRBJ1-2, with 7 bases lining up with TRBD1. Germline assignment: CDR1 SGDLS and CDR2 YYNGEE. Germline trimming cut 2 bases from V and 3 bases from J; bases unmatched to any gene: 1. The CDR3 is 13 amino acids. CDR3 bases: TGTGCCAGCAGCGTTGGACAGGACTATGGCTACACCTTC. Its protein is CASSVGQDYGYTF.

In its sample, this clone was seen a few times. The rearrangement uses TRBV5-1 and TRBJ1-5; D is possibly TRBD1 (5 bases). This CDR3 contains 14 residues. Germline loops: CDR1 SGHRS, CDR2 YFSETQ. V shed 0 bases and J shed 3 bases, with 7 bases lying between them. The CDR3: CASSLGQNNQPQHF. The CDR3 bases are TGCGCCAGCAGCTTGGGACAGAACAATCAGCCCCAGCATTTT.

The chain recombines TRBV11-3 with TRBJ2-5; a possible D gene is TRBD1 (7 bases). This CDR3 comprises 14 residues. V shed 5 bases and J shed 2 bases, with 12 bases lying between them. The germline V gene encodes CDR1 SGHNT and CDR2 YENEEA. The CDR3 reads CASSRGTDQETQYF. The DNA of the CDR3 is TGTGCCAGCAGCCGGGGGACAGATCAAGAGACCCAGTACTTC. The whole variable domain, filled in from reference TRBV11-3 and TRBJ2-5, reads EAGVVQSPRYKIIEKKQPVAFWCNPISGHNTLYWYLQNLGQGPELLIRYENEEAVDDSQLPKDRFSAERLKGVDSTLKIQPAELGDSAVYLCASSRGTDQETQYFGPGTRLLVL.

This rearrangement joins TRBV14 to TRBJ2-5; D may be TRBD2 (5 bases). The V gene's germline CDR1 is SGHDN and CDR2 FVKESK. Trimming took off 3 bases at V and 5 bases at J, with 13 bases between the two ends. This CDR3 has 14 residues. The CDR3 is CASSQGGHKETQYF. The CDR3 nucleotides are TGTGCCAGCAGCCAGGGCGGGCACAAGGAGACCCAGTACTTC.

The V gene is TRBV6-2 or TRBV6-3, the J gene TRBJ2-1; the match to TRBD2 covers 14 bases. CDR1 is MNHEY, CDR2 SVGEGT, per germline. Trimming cost V 2 bases and J 0 bases; bases outside gene matches: 3. The CDR3 is 18 amino acids. This chain's CDR3 is CASSYGTSGGRSYNEQFF. The CDR3 DNA follows: TGTGCCAGCAGTTACGGGACTAGCGGGGGCCGCTCCTACAATGAGCAGTTCTTC.

The chain employs TRBV30 and TRBJ2-7; D is perhaps TRBD2 (5 bases). The V gene's germline CDR1 is GTSNPN and CDR2 SVGIG (reference sequence). The CDR3 covers 13 residues. V was cut by 2 bases and J by 2 bases, with 10 bases left in between. CDR3 sequence (DNA): TGTGCCTGGAGTAGGAGGCCCCCCTACGAGCAGTACTTC. It is translated as CAWSRRPPYEQYF.

The chain has TRBV6-4 and TRBJ2-3; D is ambiguous. V gave up 2 bases and J gave up 6 bases, with 12 bases separating them. CDR3 length: 14 amino acids. Germline loops: CDR1 MRHNA, CDR2 SNTAGT. The CDR3 coding sequence is TGTGCCAGCAGTGACCCTCTAAAGCCTGATACGCAGTATTTT. It encodes CASSDPLKPDTQYF.

The chain couples TRBV4-3 to TRBJ2-7, with no clear D. With 0 bases removed from V and 7 bases from J, the gap between germline ends came to 7 bases. Germline V gene sequence: CDR1 LGHNA, CDR2 YSLEER. The CDR3 extends over 12 amino acids. The CDR3 sequence is CASSQDRREQYF. DNA of the CDR3: TGCGCCAGCAGCCAAGATCGTCGGGAGCAGTACTTC.

The CDR3 sequence: CASSYRTPGNSPLHF. DNA of the CDR3: TGTGCCAGCAGCTACCGGACTCCGGGGAATTCACCCCTCCACTTT. The chain is built from TRBV3-1 (or the pseudogene TRBV3-2) and TRBJ1-6; D call uncertain. The germline V and J ends were trimmed by 5 bases and 7 bases, with 15 bases remaining between them. This CDR3 contains 15 residues. From germline, CDR1 is LGHDT and CDR2 YNNKEL (reference sequence).

The chain has TRBV28 and TRBJ1-4; 9 nucleotides line up with TRBD1. This CDR3 region has 14 residues. V dropped 5 bases and J dropped 7; count of bases not matched to a gene: 5. The V gene's germline CDR1 is MDHEN and CDR2 SYDVKM. Here the CDR3 reads CASSTDRGVEKLFF. The CDR3 nucleotides are TGTGCCAGCAGTACCGACAGGGGGGTTGAAAAACTGTTTTTT.

The chain combines TRBV5-1 with TRBJ1-4; possibly TRBD1 for D (6 bases). The CDR3 extends over 18 amino acids. The V and J ends lost 0 bases and 0 bases respectively, with 15 bases between them. CDR1 is SGHRS, CDR2 YFSETQ, per germline. This chain's CDR3 is CASSLGRPGVATNEKLFF. The CDR3 DNA follows: TGCGCCAGCAGCTTGGGGCGGCCAGGGGTCGCAACTAATGAAAAACTGTTTTTT.

The CDR3 protein is CASSPTTGSAEAFF. DNA for the CDR3: TGTGCCAGCAGCCCCACCACAGGGAGCGCTGAAGCTTTCTTT. The chain has TRBV9 and TRBJ1-1; D possibly corresponds to TRBD1 (6 bases). Germline CDR1 is SGDLS and CDR2 is YYNGEE. The CDR3 covers 14 residues. Between the trimmed V and J ends, which lost 4 bases and 6 bases, there was a span of 16 bases.

V gene TRBV13 combines with J gene TRBJ2-1; TRBD1 might be the D (5 bases). V dropped 3 bases and J dropped 0 bases, with 9 bases sitting between them. The CDR3 is made up of 15 amino acids. Germline loops: CDR1 PRHDT, CDR2 FYEKMQ (reference sequence). In nucleotides, the CDR3 is TGTGCCAGCAGCTTTCAGGGCCGCTCCTACAATGAGCAGTTCTTC. The encoded protein is CASSFQGRSYNEQFF.

The V gene is TRBV5-6, the J gene TRBJ2-5; D might be TRBD2 (5 bases). Trimming took off 4 bases at V and 5 bases at J, with 6 bases between the two ends. Germline lookup yields CDR1 SGHDT and CDR2 YYEEEE. CDR3 length: 11 residues. This CDR3 is CASSTGETQYF. In DNA form, the CDR3 reads TGTGCCAGCAGCACGGGGGAGACCCAGTACTTC.

This clone was seen more than once but under ten times. V is TRBV6-5 and J is TRBJ1-6, with TRBD1 identical over 8 bases. Looked up from germline, CDR1 is MNHEY and CDR2 is SVGAGI. After removal of 6 bases from V and 9 bases from J, the junction contained 7 bases not matched to a gene. The CDR3 loop spans 14 amino acids. The DNA of the CDR3 is TGTGCCAGCAGAACCGGGACAGGCCCTTCACCCCTCCACTTT. Amino acid sequence: CASRTGTGPSPLHF.

V gene TRBV5-8 combines with J gene TRBJ1-4; 10 bases map to TRBD1. J was trimmed by 5 bases and V by 4 bases; bases with no gene match: 8. There are 16 residues in the CDR3. CDR1 is SGHTS and CDR2 is YDEGEE in the germline V gene. The CDR3 DNA sequence: TGTGCCAGCAGCCCAAGAAGGGACAGGGGAAATGAAAAACTGTTTTTT. It specifies CASSPRRDRGNEKLFF.

The chain joins TRBV5-6 to TRBJ1-4, with 7 positions matching TRBD1. CDR1 SGHDT and CDR2 YYEEEE come from the germline V gene. The CDR3 is made up of 14 amino acids. V was clipped by 1 base and J by 8 bases; unmatched bases: 5. CDR3 region: CASSLTGVGEKLFF. CDR3 coding DNA: TGTGCCAGCAGCTTGACAGGGGTTGGGGAAAAACTGTTTTTT. Variable domain in full (rest from reference TRBV5-6 and TRBJ1-4): DAGVTQSPTHLIKTRGQQVTLRCSPKSGHDTVSWYQQALGQGPQFIFQYYEEEERQRGNFPDRFSGHQFPNYSSELNVNALLLGDSALYLCASSLTGVGEKLFFGSGTQLSVL.

The chain uses TRBV7-9 and TRBJ2-2; 7 nucleotides agree with TRBD1. J gave up 7 bases and V 2 bases, and 4 bases lay outside the gene matches. CDR3 length: 14 amino acids. Germline values: CDR1 SEHNR, CDR2 FQNEAQ (reference sequence). The CDR3 DNA reads as TGTGCCAGCAGCTTAATACAGGGGCGCGGGGAGCTGTTTTTT. This gives the protein CASSLIQGRGELFF. Full variable domain (missing parts from reference TRBV7-9 and TRBJ2-2): DTGVSQNPRHKITKRGQNVTFRCDPISEHNRLYWYRQTLGQGPEFLTYFQNEAQLEKSRLLSDRFSAERPKGSFSTLEIQRTEQGDSAMYLCASSLIQGRGELFFGEGSRLTVL.

The V call is TRBV11-3, the J call TRBJ2-6, with 13 bases that match TRBD2. The J segment lost 0 bases and the V segment lost 1 base, leaving 3 bases of the junction unmatched. The CDR3 has 19 residues. Germline CDR1 SGHNT, CDR2 YENEEA. CDR3 nucleotides: TGTGCCAGCAGCTTAGGGGGACTAGCGGGGATCTCTGGGGCCAACGTCCTGACTTTC. It translates to CASSLGGLAGISGANVLTF.

The chain recombines TRBV19 with TRBJ2-1; 9 bases match TRBD2. The CDR3 extends over 16 amino acids. Looked up from germline, CDR1 is LNHDA and CDR2 is SQIVND (reference sequence). The V and J ends lost 7 bases and 2 bases, in that order; junction bases with no gene match: 9. The CDR3 DNA sequence: TGTGCCAGTACCCCTACGGCTAGCGGGGCCTACAATGAGCAGTTCTTC. It is translated as CASTPTASGAYNEQFF.

The rearrangement links TRBV10-1 to TRBJ2-3, with 13 bases matching TRBD2. The CDR3 is 16 residues long. After removal of 8 bases from V and 5 bases from J, the junction contained 10 bases not matched to a gene. From germline, CDR1 is WNHNN and CDR2 SYGVQD (reference sequence). CDR3 coding DNA: TGCGCCAGCCCTACGAGGACTAGCGGGGGAGAAGATACGCAGTATTTT. This codes for CASPTRTSGGEDTQYF.

This clone appeared a single time. The chain employs TRBV6-6 and TRBJ2-7; 12 nucleotides match TRBD2. CDR3 length equals 16 residues. Germline CDR1 and CDR2: MNHNY and SVGAGI (reference sequence). V was clipped by 2 bases and J by 4 bases; unmatched bases: 6. The CDR3 DNA is TGTGCCAGCAGTTACGGGCCTAGCGGGGGGGGGTACGAGCAGTACGTC. Encoded protein: CASSYGPSGGGYEQYV.

V usage is TRBV24-1 and J usage is TRBJ2-1; D is perhaps TRBD2 (6 bases). Per germline, CDR1 KGHDR and CDR2 SFDVKD. V lost 2 bases, J lost 3 bases, and 16 bases lay in between. The CDR3 covers 17 residues. DNA for the CDR3: TGTGCCACCAGTGATTCCGTCGCTGGGGAGGACTACAATGAGCAGTTCTTC. Translating it yields CATSDSVAGEDYNEQFF.